The present T cell receptor beta chain was sequenced within a study of cytomegalovirus exposure and HLA in healthy donors (dated by TCRdb to about 2017). The study in broad terms: According to an earlier analysis of around 600 of the donors, about 170 million T cells yielded over 90 million unique TCR beta sequences and around 300 Gb of sequence data. An early release covering 550 to 650 HLA-typed donors comprised roughly 300 gigabases of sequencing data and 65 million to 100 million unique TCR sequences. Of the roughly 390 genotyped donors, 81% were placed in the genetic ancestry cluster associated with self-reported Caucasian donors. The study aimed to test whether signatures of past pathogen exposure could be identified by cataloging public T cell receptors. The T cell repertoires of about 700 subjects were profiled by immunosequencing and related to cytomegalovirus serostatus. Along with the approximately 700-subject first cohort, a separate validation cohort of more than 90 different subjects was used. To predict cytomegalovirus infection status, the study combined high-throughput TCR immunosequencing, statistical association of individual TCRs with disease status, and machine learning. A later analysis re-analyzed previously published TCR beta repertoires from several hundred donors and added high-resolution HLA genotyping to study TCR occurrence patterns. In the later analysis, no new phenotypic data were used to find candidate immune exposures; instead, reliance was placed on TCR beta sequences and their occurrence across donors. An earlier analysis of 587 of the donors applied high-throughput TCR beta sequencing to assess whether each TCR beta V gene segment acted as functional or pseudogenic. Donor age, sex, ethnicity and CMV serostatus were compiled together with the repertoire data. A later genetic analysis used genome-wide SNP genotypes for about 65% of the roughly 700 donors, treating that subset as a discovery cohort. Every repertoire in the discovery cohort had been generated on one and the same sequencing platform. HLA typing covered class I and class II loci at four-digit resolution. Typing coverage differed by locus: A, B, C, DRB1 and DQB1 were typed in roughly 620-630 donors, DQA1 in 522, DPA1 in some 600, and DPB1 in 450 to 490. Because of strong linkage in the cohort, roughly five DR-DQ haplotypes were treated as single units for association and clustering. Among around 400 genotyped donors of the cohort, an average of roughly 230,000 unique TCR beta nucleotide sequences was sequenced per donor, of which about 18% were non-productive.

According to the germline V gene, CDR1 reads SGHTA and CDR2 reads FQGNSA. The germline ends are 7 bases apart after V is trimmed by 2 bases and J by 3 bases. Measured from the cysteine to the phenylalanine, the CDR3 is 13 residues long. Only the CDR3 region is kept as DNA, spanning 39 bases read in frame from base 1. Paper-wide results and their limitations: A later analysis found that TCR association rates varied across HLA loci, with DRB1 alleles showing the most associated TCRs and HLA-C alleles the fewest. A later analysis associated roughly 17,000 TCR beta sequences with specific HLA alleles at a false discovery rate of 0.05. In a later analysis, HLA-associated TCR beta chains showed more clonal expansion and lower generation probabilities than non-associated chains that were equally common. In vitro tests confirmed that a few of the cytomegalovirus-associated TCR beta chains recognize cytomegalovirus antigens. While some public TCRs were present in many individuals, most TCR sequences turned up only very rarely across donors. V-gene and J-gene trimming of TCR beta chains was associated with a missense DCLRE1C variant in a later genetic analysis, and the association was replicated in an independent cohort. A later genetic analysis reported fewer N-insertions in productive TCRs among donors in an Asian-associated ancestry cluster than the roughly 650-donor mean. The study listed 164 TCR beta chains as associated with cytomegalovirus. The only immune exposure information available for the cohort was CMV serostatus. A further reported finding was that TCR beta sequences accurately predicted the HLA-A and HLA-B alleles for most subjects in the first cohort. HLA typing was unavailable for some donors at each locus, so association tests used only the typed subset. A group of highly shared sequence variants was considered likely to be a technical artifact of the sequencing pipeline. The presence/absence analyses assumed that sequencing depth was roughly uniform across donors, and that assumption may not be true. According to a later analysis, most CMV-associated TCR beta chains appeared to be HLA-restricted, and the HLA associations seemed to be driven largely by CMV exposure. In both the original and validation cohorts, the classifier was reported to diagnose cytomegalovirus status with high specificity and sensitivity. According to a later analysis, parvovirus B19, influenza, CMV and Epstein-Barr virus appeared linked to several top co-occurrence clusters. Correlated functional status among segregating V segments might be attributable to linkage disequilibrium, but an unknown experimental factor could not be ruled out. Assigning TCR associations to individual alleles was difficult when HLA alleles, especially DR and DQ, strongly co-occurred. The authors suggested that the approach could potentially be generalized to other disease states and immunological phenotypes. In an earlier analysis of 587 of the donors, most TCR beta V segments appeared in productive rearrangements about 87% or about 30% of the time, broadly matching IMGT annotations. Some IMGT-functional V segments, including TRBV6-2 and TRBV6-3, could not be told apart with the 87-base-pair reads, so those segments were excluded. In this cohort, only TCR beta chains were sequenced, and detectable features were limited by the absence of alpha or paired-chain data. About 15 rarely observed V segments, including chromosome 9 orphons, were excluded from the earlier analysis of some 590 of the donors because counts were too low.

In total, 600 or so healthy bone marrow donors made up the cohort. At the time of sampling, every cohort member was nominally healthy, though immune exposures that went unrecorded were likely present. The donor was CMV seronegative and belonged to the group of more than 300 seronegative cohort members. A peripheral blood sample was collected from each donor, and TCR beta sequencing was performed on peripheral blood mononuclear cells. Genomic DNA was extracted from the blood cell samples with the Qiagen DNeasy Blood Extraction Kit. Details on this clone: The antigen this receptor binds is unknown. No much larger clonotype is one base removed from it; base qualities were not supplied.

Libraries were built with the immunoSEQ multiplex PCR assay. For the multiplex PCR, a mixture combining 60 forward primers for TCR Vbeta segments and 13 reverse primers for TCR Jbeta segments was used. Amplification of the CDR3 region of rearranged TCR beta genes was performed with a multiplex PCR assay on genomic DNA. Amplified TCR beta libraries were sequenced as 87-base-pair reads on the Illumina HiSeq System. The original pipeline was this. Across the 670 or so repertoires, a later analysis counted approximately 83 million unique TCR beta chains, 9.5 million to 12 million of which were shared by at least two donors. Raw reads were error-corrected and collapsed into unique sequences by a nearest-neighbor algorithm in which closely related sequences were merged to remove PCR and sequencing errors. Alignment of CDR3 sequences to IMGT reference sequences was used to assign V, D and J gene segments. For a sequence to be retained, at least a six-nucleotide match to both a V gene segment and a J gene segment was required. Rearrangements were called productive when the CDR3 lacked stop codons and stayed in frame with V and J; all others were non-productive. Following IMGT convention, CDR3 was defined as the stretch from the second conserved V-encoded cysteine to the conserved J-encoded phenylalanine. The earlier analysis of 500 to 600 of the donors excluded sequences that lacked an unambiguous match to a single V gene segment. An earlier analysis of fewer than 750 of the donors called V segments functional above 56.7% productive rearrangements and segregating when the between-donor standard deviation exceeded 5%. To diagnose cytomegalovirus status from the catalog of TCR beta chain sequences, a statistical classification framework was built. In a later analysis, TCR nucleotide sequences were compared against IMGT/GENE-DB human TR gene sequences so that V and J genes could be assigned. In a later analysis, CDR3 sequences and most-parsimonious VDJ recombination scenarios were assigned using the TCRdist pipeline. In a later analysis, each TCR beta chain was defined by its CDR3 amino acid sequence together with its V-gene family, and reads without a unique V-gene family were excluded. A later analysis removed nearly 600 highly shared, low-generation-probability nucleotide sequences to deal with suspected cross-contamination and a sequencing artifact. In a later analysis, a clonal expansion index for each public chain was calculated from normalized within-repertoire ranks of inferred template counts. Generation probabilities in a later analysis came from a VDJ recombination model fitted to out-of-frame rearrangements, and those results were checked against IGoR. In a later analysis, TCR-TCR, TCR-HLA and TCR-CMV co-occurrence was scored with hypergeometric tests, and a repertoire-size bias correction was applied to TCR pairs. To estimate false discovery rates, a later analysis permuted the HLA or CMV assignments 20 times. In a later analysis, co-occurring TCRs were grouped using DBSCAN, and TCRdist sequence similarity was added for clustering within HLA-allele-positive subsets. Repertoires with fewer than 30,000 or more than 120,000 public chains were left out of co-occurrence clustering, as were four to six repertoires with anomalous nucleotide sharing. Entries here come from immuneACCESS through TCRdb and include only in-frame sequences with V and J called. Some clones fail to appear in such tables; in the studies checked, an unresolved V gene covers under half of the shortfall, and the cause of the remainder is unknown. For V, J and clone size, that table is used; D and trimming come from the DNA. Across this sample there are more than 150,000 clones, with around 80% seen only once. The ten largest make up less than 2% of the sample.

The sample taken for sequencing was PBMCs. This TCR was recovered from a man aged 35 to 55 in good health and CMV-seronegative. The chain uses TRBV7-2 and TRBJ1-1; TRBD1 is a weak D gene call, 5 bases matching. The sequenced DNA is TGTGCCAGCAGCTTATCCAGGGACACTGAAGCTTTCTTT. It specifies CASSLSRDTEAFF. The reference TRBV7-2 and TRBJ1-1 proteins fill in what lies around the CDR3, so the full variable domain reads GAGVSQSPSNKVTEKGKDVELRCDPISGHTALYWYRQSLGQGLEFLIYFQGNSAPDKSGLPSDRFSAERTGGSVSTLTIQRTQQEDSAVYLCASSLSRDTEAFFGQGTRLTVV.